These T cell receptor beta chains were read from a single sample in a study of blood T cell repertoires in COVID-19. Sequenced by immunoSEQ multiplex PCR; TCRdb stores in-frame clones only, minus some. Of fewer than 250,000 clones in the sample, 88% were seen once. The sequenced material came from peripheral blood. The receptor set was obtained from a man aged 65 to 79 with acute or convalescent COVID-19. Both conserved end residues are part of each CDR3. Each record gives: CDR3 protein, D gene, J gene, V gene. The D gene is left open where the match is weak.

CDR3 protein: CASSETWAGNQPQHF
D gene: NA
J gene: TRBJ1-5
V gene: TRBV6-1

CDR3 protein: CASTRGGAGPQYF
D gene: TRBD2
J gene: TRBJ2-3
V gene: TRBV12-3/TRBV12-4

CDR3 protein: CASSRSGSLGENTEAFF
D gene: NA
J gene: TRBJ1-1
V gene: TRBV5-8

CDR3 protein: CSVGIGGNTGELFF
D gene: NA
J gene: TRBJ2-2
V gene: TRBV29-1

CDR3 protein: CASSLDYYGYTF
D gene: NA
J gene: TRBJ1-2
V gene: TRBV5-4

CDR3 protein: CASSELAGGQETQYF
D gene: TRBD2
J gene: TRBJ2-5
V gene: TRBV6-1

CDR3 protein: CASRGEANYGYTF
D gene: NA
J gene: TRBJ1-2
V gene: TRBV28

CDR3 protein: CASSATVVGSPLHF
D gene: NA
J gene: TRBJ1-6
V gene: TRBV2

CDR3 protein: CASSPTGGEYTEAFF
D gene: NA
J gene: TRBJ1-1
V gene: TRBV18

CDR3 protein: CASSLFRGENEKLFF
D gene: NA
J gene: TRBJ1-4
V gene: TRBV5-1

CDR3 protein: CASSLGNLAVTF
D gene: TRBD2
J gene: TRBJ2-3
V gene: TRBV7-2

CDR3 protein: CASRQRSGSFHEQYF
D gene: TRBD2
J gene: TRBJ2-7
V gene: TRBV6-5

CDR3 protein: CASSSLATGGETEAFF
D gene: TRBD1
J gene: TRBJ1-1
V gene: TRBV7-9

CDR3 protein: CASSQLRARVGTQYF
D gene: NA
J gene: TRBJ2-5
V gene: TRBV14

CDR3 protein: CASLMETGGTGELFF
D gene: TRBD1
J gene: TRBJ2-2
V gene: TRBV25-1

CDR3 protein: CASSWGRLSTDTQYF
D gene: NA
J gene: TRBJ2-3
V gene: TRBV7-9

CDR3 protein: CASRLPAGLPTDTQYF
D gene: TRBD2
J gene: TRBJ2-3
V gene: TRBV7-2

CDR3 protein: CASSTGLNTEAFF
D gene: NA
J gene: TRBJ1-1
V gene: TRBV10-3

CDR3 protein: CASSGTGGPLNTEAFF
D gene: TRBD1
J gene: TRBJ1-1
V gene: TRBV18

CDR3 protein: CASRRKPNTEAFF
D gene: NA
J gene: TRBJ1-1
V gene: TRBV12-3/TRBV12-4

CDR3 protein: CASSQASTSGRTTLSYNEQFF
D gene: TRBD2
J gene: TRBJ2-1
V gene: TRBV4-2

CDR3 protein: CATSRAQEETQYF
D gene: NA
J gene: TRBJ2-5
V gene: TRBV15